This entry concerns a single TCR beta chain. The entry originates in a study of human T cells and chemical hapten exposure. About the study: Mostly female, the patients presented with alopecia areata, totalis or universalis.

Time point meaning: pre-sensitization, week 0. Treatment here: therapeutic diphenylcyclopropenone sensitization with weekly scalp DPC. TCRdb ran MiXCR on the RACE reads and lists one entry per CDR3 protein. The data show 200,000 to 300,000 distinct CDR3 sequences, over 8% seen once. The CDR3 totals 13 residues. V lost 5 bases and J lost 9, with 17 bases in between. CDR1 MDHEN and CDR2 SYDVKM come from the germline V gene. Sequenced material: whole blood, taken in connection with sensitization to the hapten diphenylcyclopropenone (DPC). The rearrangement joins TRBV28 to TRBJ2-7; TRBD1 or TRBD2 may be the D gene (5 bases each). The sequence came from a woman aged 40 to 49 with alopecia areata. Some clones in this sample may be carry-over from other donors' samples. DNA of the CDR3: TGTGCCAGCAGTACCAACGGGGACCGGCGGCAGTACTTC. As protein: CASSTNGDRRQYF.